This TCR beta chain was recovered during a study of cytomegalovirus exposure and HLA in healthy donors (dated by TCRdb to the late 2010s). For the study in its entirety: According to a later analysis, the roughly 130 validation repertoires were produced on the same platform as the 666 repertoires of the first cohort. The study aimed to test whether cataloging public T cell receptors could reveal signatures of past pathogen exposure. In addition to the first cohort of around 670 subjects, a separate validation cohort of 130 or so different subjects was used. The study combined high-throughput TCR immunosequencing, statistical association of individual TCRs with disease status, and machine learning to predict cytomegalovirus infection status. Overall study results and their limits: In both the original and validation cohorts, the classifier was reported to diagnose cytomegalovirus status with high specificity and sensitivity. In vitro tests confirmed that a few of the cytomegalovirus-associated TCR beta chains recognize cytomegalovirus antigens. Of the cluster scores, roughly 95% were above 0 in a later analysis, which found that TCRs clustered in the first cohort also tended to co-occur in the approximately 110 validation repertoires. Across donors, most TCR sequences were observed very rarely, whereas some public TCRs were present in many individuals. It was suggested by the authors that the approach could potentially be generalized to other disease states and immunological phenotypes. In the study, approximately 150 TCR beta chains were listed as associated with cytomegalovirus. The validation cohort had no HLA typing available for a later analysis, so co-occurrence within that cohort was assessed over all 120 or so repertoires.

Libraries were constructed by the immunoSEQ multiplex PCR assay. For the original study's pipeline: A statistical classification framework was built to diagnose cytomegalovirus status from the catalog of TCR beta chain sequences. The table was pulled from immuneACCESS by TCRdb, which kept in-frame rearrangements only. Such tables lose some clones; where checked, under half of the loss comes from unresolved V genes, and the rest has no known cause. For V, J and clone size, that table is used; D and trimming come from the DNA. This sample is represented by over 45,000 clones; roughly nine tenths of them were singletons. The ten largest make up 0.85% to 1.2% of the sample. Counted from cysteine to phenylalanine, this CDR3 has 15 amino acids. This entry keeps only the CDR3 DNA: 45 bases, framed from base 1. V is reduced by 3 bases and J by 1 base, leaving a spacing of 7 bases between them. CDR1 LNHDA and CDR2 SQIVND were looked up in the germline V gene (reference sequence).

A word on this clone: The antigen it binds to is not known. Base qualities are not provided; no much larger clone lies one nucleotide away.

Separate from the approximately 670-subject first cohort, the validation cohort of 90 to 150 subjects was the group to which the donors belonged. Sequenced sample: PBMCs. This TCR came from a man aged 18-30 years in good health and CMV-seronegative. The chain is assembled from TRBV19 and TRBJ2-6; TRBD2 is a possible D gene, resting on 6 matching bases. The CDR3: CASSIAGSGANVLTF. The DNA is TGTGCCAGTAGTATCGCGGGGTCTGGGGCCAACGTCCTGACTTTC.